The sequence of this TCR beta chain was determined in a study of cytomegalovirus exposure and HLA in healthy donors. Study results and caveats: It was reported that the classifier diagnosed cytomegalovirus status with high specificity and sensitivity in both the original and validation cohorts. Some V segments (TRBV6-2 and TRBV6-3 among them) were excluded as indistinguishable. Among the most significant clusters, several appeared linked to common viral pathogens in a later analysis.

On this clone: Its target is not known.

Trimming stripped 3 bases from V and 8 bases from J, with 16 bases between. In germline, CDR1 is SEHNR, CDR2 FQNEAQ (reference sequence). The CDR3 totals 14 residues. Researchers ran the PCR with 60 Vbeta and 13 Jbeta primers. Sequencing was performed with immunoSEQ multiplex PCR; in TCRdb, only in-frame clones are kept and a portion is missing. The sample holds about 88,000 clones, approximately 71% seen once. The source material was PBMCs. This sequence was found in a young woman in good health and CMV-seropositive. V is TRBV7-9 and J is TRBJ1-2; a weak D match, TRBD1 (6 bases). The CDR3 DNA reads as TGTGCCAGCAGCTTGTTACAGGGCGAAGGAGGCTACACCTTC. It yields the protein CASSLLQGEGGYTF.